A selection of T cell receptor beta chains follows, all from one sample in a study of blood T cell repertoires in COVID-19. The protocol was immunoSEQ multiplex PCR, while the TCRdb copy is restricted to in-frame clones and leaves out a portion. The sample has fewer than 150,000 clones, around 90% seen once; the top ten hold around 5.4%. The sample taken for sequencing was peripheral blood. These receptors all stem from a human donor in a cohort sampled during active COVID-19. The CDR3 runs from the conserved cysteine through the conserved F or W. D genes are given only for firm matches. Not every row has a clone size; where given, it reads once, few, many or a size class.

clone_size	j_call	d_call	v_call	cdr3_length	cdr3_nt	cdr3_aa
.	TRBJ2-2	.	TRBV15	15	TGTGCCACCAGCAGAGATAAGGGGCCCACCGGGGAGCTGTTTTTT	CATSRDKGPTGELFF
.	TRBJ1-6	.	TRBV11-2	15	TGTGCCAGCAGCACCCGAGGGGGGGGTAATTCACCCCTCCACTTT	CASSTRGGGNSPLHF
.	TRBJ1-5	TRBD1	TRBV6-1	16	TGTGCCAGCAGTGTTCGTGGACAGGGGGCGGTTCAGCCCCAGCATTTT	CASSVRGQGAVQPQHF
.	TRBJ2-3	TRBD1	TRBV29-1	13	TGCAGCGTGCCGGGACAGGTCACAGATACGCAGTATTTT	CSVPGQVTDTQYF
.	TRBJ2-3	.	TRBV5-1	14	TGCGCCAGCAGTTGGCGGTCTAGCACAGATACGCAGTATTTT	CASSWRSSTDTQYF
.	TRBJ1-2	TRBD1	TRBV5-1	13	TGCGCCAGCAGCCCGGACAGGGCGGGCGGCTACACCTTC	CASSPDRAGGYTF
.	TRBJ2-3	.	TRBV5-1	15	TGCGCCAGCAAGCGTGCCCCGGGAAGGACAGATACGCAGTATTTT	CASKRAPGRTDTQYF
.	TRBJ2-1	TRBD2	TRBV5-6	16	TGTGCCAGCAGCTTGAGATGGGCGGGAGTGGTGAATGAGCAGTTCTTC	CASSLRWAGVVNEQFF
once	TRBJ1-1	.	TRBV7-8	14	TGTGCCAGCAGCTTGGAGGGAAGATCCACTGAAGCTTTCTTT	CASSLEGRSTEAFF
.	TRBJ1-5	TRBD1	TRBV19	12	TGTGCCAGTGCGGACAGGGACCAGCCCCAGCATTTT	CASADRDQPQHF
.	TRBJ1-1	.	TRBV6-5	14	TGTGCCAGCAGACCTGGACAGACGAACACTGAAGCTTTCTTT	CASRPGQTNTEAFF
.	TRBJ2-7	TRBD1	TRBV2	15	TGTGCCAGCAGCCTATATGGGGGACAGTCCTACGAGCAGTACTTC	CASSLYGGQSYEQYF
.	TRBJ2-7	TRBD2	TRBV15	14	TGTGCCACGCGGGGAGGCGGGAGCTCCTACGAGCAGTACTTC	CATRGGGSSYEQYF
.	TRBJ2-7	TRBD1	TRBV28	13	TGTGCCAGCGGGGACGGGACAGCATACGAGCAGTACTTC	CASGDGTAYEQYF
.	TRBJ2-3	.	TRBV7-9	14	TGTGCCAGCAGCTTAGGATCAGGGCTGGATACGCAGTATTTT	CASSLGSGLDTQYF
.	TRBJ2-3	.	TRBV5-1	14	TGCGCCAGCAGCTTGAGTCTAGATTCTGATACGCAGTATTTT	CASSLSLDSDTQYF
.	TRBJ1-2	.	TRBV18	14	TGTGCCAGCTCACCCCCCGAGTACCCCTATGGCTACACCTTC	CASSPPEYPYGYTF
.	TRBJ1-2	TRBD1	TRBV7-6	15	TGTGCCAGCAGCCCAGGGGGCAGGGGTAACTATGGCTACACCTTC	CASSPGGRGNYGYTF
once	TRBJ1-6	.	TRBV4-1	17	TGCGCCAGCAGCCGGGGTGGTGGGAGCTCCTATAATTCACCCCTCCACTTT	CASSRGGGSSYNSPLHF
many	TRBJ1-2	.	TRBV2	14	TGTGCCAGCAGTGGAGTCGAAGTCAACTATGGCTACACCTTC	CASSGVEVNYGYTF
once	TRBJ1-2	.	TRBV7-9	18	TGTGCCAGCAGCTTACACTTAGAACTCCCCGGAGTCCACTATGGCTACACCTTC	CASSLHLELPGVHYGYTF
.	TRBJ2-6	TRBD1	TRBV18	17	TGTGCCAGCTCATCCTGGACAGGCCAGGGCGGGGCCAACGTCCTGACTTTC	CASSSWTGQGGANVLTF
.	TRBJ2-1	.	TRBV20-1	16	TGCAGTGCTAGTAGAAGAGGGACTCGTTACTACAATGAGCAGTTCTTC	CSASRRGTRYYNEQFF
.	TRBJ2-1	TRBD2	TRBV18	15	TGTGCCAGCTCAACGCAGCGGGGGCAGGGGAATGAGCAGTTCTTC	CASSTQRGQGNEQFF
.	TRBJ2-7	TRBD2	TRBV7-9	14	TGTGCCAGCAGCTCCTCTAGCGGGATCTACGAGCAGTACTTC	CASSSSSGIYEQYF
.	TRBJ2-1	TRBD2	TRBV4-1	16	TGCGCCAGCAGCCAAGATCTGGGGGAGGGCCTAAGTGAGCAGTTCTTC	CASSQDLGEGLSEQFF
.	TRBJ1-2	.	TRBV28	14	TGTGCCAGCAGTTCGGGGGGTTCTAACTATGGCTACACCTTC	CASSSGGSNYGYTF
.	TRBJ1-1	TRBD1	TRBV3-1/TRBV3-2	14	TGTGCCAGCACCCCGGGACAGCTGAACACTGAAGCTTTCTTT	CASTPGQLNTEAFF
.	TRBJ1-4	.	TRBV5-1	15	TGCGCCAGCAGCTTGGAAGGGGCTTTTAATGAAAAACTGTTTTTT	CASSLEGAFNEKLFF
.	TRBJ2-1	TRBD2	TRBV10-3	15	TGTGCCATCAGTGAGCCGGGAGGCAGGGAGGATGAGCAGTTCTTC	CAISEPGGREDEQFF
.	TRBJ2-7	.	TRBV28	16	TGTGCCAGCAGTTCGACGACATACAGGTTAGTGGACGAGCAGTACTTC	CASSSTTYRLVDEQYF
.	TRBJ2-7	.	TRBV18	13	TGTGCCAGCTCACCCGGGACTGGGGACGAGCAGTACTTC	CASSPGTGDEQYF
.	TRBJ2-7	.	TRBV4-1	15	TGCGCCAGCAGCCAAGAGCGCGGGACTTCCTACGAGCAGTACTTC	CASSQERGTSYEQYF
.	TRBJ1-2	.	TRBV5-5	13	TGTGCCAGCAGTTTGACGCGCGCCGATGGCTACACCTTC	CASSLTRADGYTF
.	TRBJ2-1	TRBD2	TRBV27	15	TGTGCCAGCAGTTTACCGGGACTAGTGAACAATGAGCAGTTCTTC	CASSLPGLVNNEQFF
.	TRBJ2-7	.	TRBV5-1	15	TGCGCCAGCAGCGTAGAGGGGGGGACCTTCTACGAGCAGTACTTC	CASSVEGGTFYEQYF
.	TRBJ2-1	TRBD2	TRBV7-6	16	TGTGCCAGCAGCTTAGCTACAGCGGGAGTCGCCTATGAGCAGTTCTTC	CASSLATAGVAYEQFF
.	TRBJ1-5	.	TRBV6-2/TRBV6-3	16	TGTGCCAGCAGCCACACAGGGAGAGGCCAAAATCAGCCCCAGCATTTT	CASSHTGRGQNQPQHF
.	TRBJ1-2	.	TRBV6-6	12	TGTGCCAGCAGTTACTCTGGGGGCGGCTACACCTTC	CASSYSGGGYTF
.	TRBJ2-5	TRBD2	TRBV3-1/TRBV3-2	13	TGTGCCAGCAGCCCAGCGGGAGTAGAGACCCAGTACTTC	CASSPAGVETQYF
.	TRBJ1-5	.	TRBV28	14	TGTGCCAGCAGTCGGGGGTCGAACAATCAGCCCCAGCATTTT	CASSRGSNNQPQHF
.	TRBJ2-5	TRBD1	TRBV7-6	15	TGTGCCAGCAGCTTAGTTGGGACAGGGAGGAAGACCCAGTACTTC	CASSLVGTGRKTQYF
.	TRBJ2-3	TRBD1	TRBV9	16	TGTGCCAGCAGCGGACCTGGGACAGGTCGCACAGATACGCAGTATTTT	CASSGPGTGRTDTQYF
.	TRBJ1-1	.	TRBV28	14	TGTGCCAGCAGTTTAGAGGGGGTATTGGCTGAAGCTTTCTTT	CASSLEGVLAEAFF
.	TRBJ1-4	TRBD1	TRBV18	17	TGTGCCAGCTCACCATCCAGGGGGCGCGCCACTAATGAAAAACTGTTTTTT	CASSPSRGRATNEKLFF
.	TRBJ1-2	.	TRBV7-9	14	TGTGCCAGCAGCTTAGAAGGACAGATATATGGCTACACCTTC	CASSLEGQIYGYTF
.	TRBJ1-1	.	TRBV29-1	14	TGCAGCGTTGACTCTGCCAGAAAGAACACTGAAGCTTTCTTT	CSVDSARKNTEAFF
few	TRBJ1-2	.	TRBV5-4	13	TGTGCCAGCAGCTTGGCTTACAGTAGTGGCTACACCTTC	CASSLAYSSGYTF
.	TRBJ1-5	.	TRBV5-8	15	TGTGCCAGCAGCTTAGCCTTTTATAGCAATCAGCCCCAGCATTTT	CASSLAFYSNQPQHF
.	TRBJ2-5	.	TRBV3-1/TRBV3-2	14	TGTGCCAGCAGCCAGGCAGGGTCCCCCGAGACCCAGTACTTC	CASSQAGSPETQYF
.	TRBJ1-1	TRBD1	TRBV5-1	14	TGCGCCAGCAGCTTGGTGACAGGGGACACTGAAGCTTTCTTT	CASSLVTGDTEAFF
.	TRBJ1-1	.	TRBV6-6	13	TGTGCCAGCAGTTCCCAGATGAACACTGAAGCTTTCTTT	CASSSQMNTEAFF
.	TRBJ1-5	.	TRBV28	15	TGTGCCAGCAGTTTAATCCAGGGTAGCAATCAGCCCCAGCATTTT	CASSLIQGSNQPQHF
.	TRBJ1-5	TRBD1	TRBV11-2	13	TGTGCCAGCAGCAAAGACAGGGGGCAGCCCCAGCATTTT	CASSKDRGQPQHF
once	TRBJ2-7	TRBD2	TRBV27	16	TGTGCCAGCAGTTTCGAGAGGACTAGCGGGTTCTACGAGCAGTACTTC	CASSFERTSGFYEQYF
.	TRBJ2-3	.	TRBV6-5	14	TGTGCCAGCACCAAGGGGCACCGCACAGATACGCAGTATTTT	CASTKGHRTDTQYF